The clone carrying this T cell receptor beta chain has just a few counts. The antigen remains undetermined. Trimming cost V 5 bases and J 7 bases, with 17 bases left between them. Germline CDR1 SGHAT, CDR2 FQNNGV. CDR3 length: 14 amino acids. Clones were sequenced by immunoSEQ multiplex PCR, and TCRdb holds only the in-frame ones, with some missing. This table holds roughly 34,000 clones, 56% found once. The record originates from a study of a mutant IDH1 vaccine in newly diagnosed glioma. Time point denoted: week 5, during vaccination. One vaccine dose held 300 ug of mutant IDH1 20-mer peptide and came with topical imiquimod. Study-level findings and limits: Vaccine-induced immune responses were detected in over 90% of patients.

The rearrangement joins TRBV11-2 to TRBJ1-1; a weak D match, TRBD1 (6 bases). The sample was PBMCs, taken from a glioma patient whose treatment included an IDH1 peptide vaccine. This TCR came from a woman between 18 and 29 years old with glioma. CDR3 region: CASSAGTDSFEAFF. CDR3 nucleotides: TGTGCCAGCAGCGCCGGAACGGACAGCTTTGAAGCTTTCTTT.